Here is one T cell receptor beta chain with its context. The CDR3 spans 11 residues. Germline loops: CDR1 MNHEY, CDR2 SVGAGI. After removal of 3 bases from V and 10 bases from J, the junction contained 3 bases not matched to a gene. This sample was included in a study of blood T cell repertoires in COVID-19. Looking at the study overall: Whether acute or convalescent, the COVID-19 samples came from the United States, Italy and Spain. PBMCs, B-cell-depleted T cells, or T cells were the source of the cDNA or gDNA that made up the material.

Original data processing: Estimation of nucleated cell counts was performed using reference gene primer amplification. Method: immunoSEQ multiplex PCR; TCRdb's copy keeps in-frame clones and lacks some. V and J calls plus clone size are reproduced from that table; the DNA served to infer D and trimming. The sample holds approximately 150,000 clones; around 85% are singletons and the top ten take around 3.5%. Sequences were obtained from peripheral blood. This clonotype was sampled from a man in his 70s with acute or convalescent COVID-19. The chain has TRBV6-5 and TRBJ2-7, with 7 bases that match TRBD1. This CDR3 is CASSYQGVQYF. In nucleotides, the CDR3 is TGTGCCAGCAGTTATCAGGGGGTTCAGTACTTC.